This TCR beta chain was sequenced during a study of blood T cells in healthy people across ages. Study-level background: About one barcoded beta molecule per two T cells was the capture yield of template switching.

Study observations and caveats: Donors of long life had a larger count of naive CD4+ cells and greater diversity than aged donors. Measured against age, TCR beta diversity per million T cells decreased in a roughly linear manner.

The use of a sample-barcoded 5' primer and a J-beta primer mix characterized a second PCR of about 7 to 12 cycles. TCRdb called the 5' RACE reads again in MiXCR, with one record for every CDR3 protein. The sample carries roughly 1.5 million distinct CDR3 sequences, roughly two fifths recorded once. The CDR3 contains 16 residues. Germline trimming cut 5 bases from V and 0 bases from J; bases unmatched to any gene: 9. Germline V CDR1 and CDR2: DFQATT, SNEGSKA (reference sequence). As for this clonotype: Antigen: not known.

The material sequenced was blood. The chain links TRBV20-1 to TRBJ2-1, with 8 bases fitting TRBD1. This sequence originates from a woman aged 18-29 years in good health. The CDR3 nucleotides are TGCAGTGCTCCCCAGCACAGGGGGAGCTCCTACAATGAGCAGTTCTTC. Its protein is CSAPQHRGSSYNEQFF.